The 32 T cell receptor beta chains below were found in one sample sequenced in a study of CD8+ T cells in alopecia areata. Documented treatment: oral pan-JAK inhibitor, 5-10 mg twice daily. RNA was isolated and reverse transcribed to cDNA, the sequencing template. Some clones are missing from TCRdb's copy, which holds only in-frame ones; the method was immunoSEQ multiplex PCR. The table lists 200,000 or so clones, nearly 60% of them singletons. The source was CD4+ T cells sorted from blood, collected at week 24, from a patient treated with tofacitinib. The receptors were gathered from a human donor with alopecia areata.

This clone was seen more than once but under ten times. This rearrangement joins TRBV7-3 to TRBJ2-3, with TRBD2 matching over 10 bases. Germline lookup yields CDR1 SGHTA and CDR2 FQGTGA. With V trimmed by 2 bases and J by 6 bases, 8 bases remained unmatched. The CDR3 is 16 amino acids. In nucleotides, the CDR3 is TGTGCCAGCAGCTTAGGAGTAGCGGGGGGACGCGATACGCAGTATTTT. It codes for CASSLGVAGGRDTQYF.

The chain employs TRBV7-2 and TRBJ2-7, with 9 bases that match TRBD2. The V gene's germline CDR1 is SGHTA and CDR2 FQGNSA. The CDR3 sequence is 16 residues long. V trimming: 1 base; J trimming: 5 bases; junction bases outside the gene matches: 9. CDR3 in DNA: TGTGCCAGCAGCTTAGGTTTGCGGGAGGGCCTGAACGAGCAGTACTTC. It encodes CASSLGLREGLNEQYF.

The J gene is TRBJ2-1, the V gene TRBV30, with D possibly matching TRBD1 (5 bases). Germline assignment: CDR1 GTSNPN and CDR2 SVGIG (reference sequence). CDR3 size: 11 residues. V shed 5 bases and J shed 9 bases, with 11 bases lying between them. CDR3 in DNA: TGTGCCTGGGCGGAAGGGGTTGAGCAGTTCTTC. This gives the protein CAWAEGVEQFF.

V usage is TRBV7-2 and J usage is TRBJ2-7; 8 bases map to TRBD2. The V gene end was trimmed by 0 bases and the J gene end by 9 bases; junction bases not matched to a gene: 13. The CDR3 extends over 16 amino acids. The V gene's germline CDR1 is SGHTA and CDR2 FQGNSA. CDR3 region: CASSLAVTSGQERQYF. DNA of the CDR3: TGTGCCAGCAGCTTAGCCGTCACTAGCGGACAAGAAAGGCAGTACTTC.

Remarks on this clone: Germline and junction disagree at one end, which may indicate a read error. The chain's CDR3 is CASRRGQLYGYTF. The CDR3 DNA reads as TGTGCCAGCAGGCGGGGACAGCTCTATGGCTACACCTTT. This chain connects TRBV2 to TRBJ1-2; 7 nucleotides agree with TRBD1. The CDR3 consists of 13 residues. The germline V gene encodes CDR1 SNHLY and CDR2 FYNNEI.

The chain carries TRBV7-2 and TRBJ2-5; 8 bases align to TRBD2. Germline CDR1 is SGHTA and CDR2 is FQGNSA. This CDR3 contains 14 residues. V gave up 1 base and J gave up 5 bases; unmatched junction bases: 3. DNA for the CDR3: TGTGCCAGCAGCTTAGGGACTAGCTCCGAGACCCAGTACTTC. Encoded protein: CASSLGTSSETQYF.

V gene TRBV5-1 combines with J gene TRBJ1-1; 8 bases line up with TRBD1. Losses at the gene ends were 5 bases for V and 5 bases for J; bases not matched to a gene: 8. CDR3 length equals 14 residues. CDR1 SGHRS and CDR2 YFSETQ come from the germline V gene. For the CDR3, the DNA is TGCGCCAGCAGAGAAGACAGGGGAGGAACTGAAGCTTTCTTT. It encodes CASREDRGGTEAFF. Filled out from reference TRBV5-1 and TRBJ1-1, the complete variable domain reads KAGVTQTPRYLIKTRGQQVTLSCSPISGHRSVSWYQQTPGQGLQFLFEYFSETQRNKGNFPGRFSGRQFSNSRSEMNVSTLELGDSALYLCASREDRGGTEAFFGQGTRLTVV.

The table lists this clone with a few counts. The rearrangement links TRBV7-2 to TRBJ2-3; tentatively, D is TRBD1 or TRBD2 (5 bases each). This CDR3 contains 14 residues. Germline CDR1 SGHTA, CDR2 FQGNSA. Trimming took off 5 bases at V and 5 bases at J, with 14 bases between the two ends. CDR3 amino acids: CASSGRGTGDTQYF. DNA for the CDR3: TGTGCCAGCAGCGGCCGTGGGACGGGAGATACGCAGTATTTT.

The V gene is TRBV29-1, the J gene TRBJ1-2, with D unresolved. Between the trimmed V and J ends, which lost 3 bases and 7 bases, there was a span of 9 bases. The CDR3 spans 11 residues. The germline V gene encodes CDR1 SQVTM and CDR2 ANQGSEA. CDR3 region: CSVDSKGGYTF. In DNA, the CDR3 is TGCAGCGTTGACTCAAAGGGTGGCTACACCTTC.

The rearrangement uses TRBV9 and TRBJ2-7; 8 nucleotides align to TRBD2. CDR1 SGDLS and CDR2 YYNGEE come from the germline V gene. The junction had 4 bases not matched to a gene; V was cut back by 3 bases and J by 2 bases. This CDR3 is 14 amino acids long. CDR3 nucleotide sequence: TGTGCCAGCAGCGGCGGCGGGGGGACCTACGAGCAGTACTTC. Encoded protein: CASSGGGGTYEQYF.

V is TRBV28 and J is TRBJ2-5, with D uncertain. CDR3 length equals 15 residues. Trimming took off 3 bases at V and 5 bases at J, with 16 bases between the two ends. Germline lookup yields CDR1 MDHEN and CDR2 SYDVKM. CDR3 region: CASSLAGAMGETQYF. In nucleotides, the CDR3 is TGTGCCAGCAGTTTGGCAGGTGCAATGGGGGAGACCCAGTACTTC. The full variable domain, completed using reference TRBV28 and TRBJ2-5, is DVKVTQSSRYLVKRTGEKVFLECVQDMDHENMFWYRQDPGLGLRLIYFSYDVKMKEKGDIPEGYSVSREKKERFSLILESASTNQTSMYLCASSLAGAMGETQYFGPGTRLLVL.

This clone appeared a single time. The V gene is TRBV5-6, the J gene TRBJ1-6; possible D gene TRBD1, 5 bases. Per germline, CDR1 SGHDT and CDR2 YYEEEE. There are 17 residues in the CDR3. Trimming stripped 3 bases from V and 6 bases from J, with 19 bases between. The CDR3 sequence is CASSSGLRTEVNSPLHF. Written as DNA, the CDR3 is TGTGCCAGCAGCTCGGGGCTGAGAACAGAGGTTAATTCACCCCTCCACTTT.

For the CDR3, the DNA is TGTGCCATAACAGGGACTAGCGGTTACAATGAGCAGTTCTTC. Amino acid sequence: CAITGTSGYNEQFF. This chain joins TRBV2 and TRBJ2-1; the match to TRBD2 covers 11 bases. Germline CDR1 reads SNHLY; CDR2 reads FYNNEI. V lost 10 bases and J lost 4; bases outside the gene matches: 6. This CDR3 has 14 residues.

A note on this clone: This specimen includes other DNA sequences encoding the same CDR3. V usage is TRBV18 and J usage is TRBJ2-1, with 7 nucleotides matching TRBD1. This CDR3 spans 15 amino acids. V lost 2 bases, J lost 2 bases, and 3 bases stayed unmatched. CDR1 KGHSH and CDR2 LQKENI come from the germline V gene. The CDR3 reads CASSPTGTAYNEQFF. The CDR3 DNA is TGTGCCAGCTCACCAACCGGGACAGCCTACAATGAGCAGTTCTTC. Based on the CDR3 plus reference TRBV18 and TRBJ2-1, the full variable domain is NAGVMQNPRHLVRRRGQEARLRCSPMKGHSHVYWYRQLPEEGLKFMVYLQKENIIDESGMPKERFSAEFPKEGPSILRIQQVVRGDSAAYFCASSPTGTAYNEQFFGPGTRLTVL.

The chain carries TRBV20-1 and TRBJ2-1; the D is unclear. The germline V and J ends were trimmed by 3 bases and 10 bases, with 10 bases remaining between them. The length of the CDR3 is 11 residues. Germline-derived CDR1 and CDR2 are DFQATT and SNEGSKA (reference sequence). The CDR3 region has the DNA TGCAGTGCTAGGGGCTTTCGGGAGCAGTTCTTC. It yields the protein CSARGFREQFF.

This sequence joins TRBV30 and TRBJ1-1; 7 nucleotides line up with TRBD1. Germline assignment: CDR1 GTSNPN and CDR2 SVGIG (reference sequence). Germline trimming cut 5 bases from V and 6 bases from J; bases unmatched to any gene: 3. The CDR3 is 11 residues long. This chain's CDR3 is CAWQGEAEAFF. The CDR3 DNA reads TGTGCCTGGCAGGGGGAAGCTGAAGCTTTCTTT.

This clone turned up a few times. This chain joins TRBV5-5 and TRBJ1-5; D is unresolved. The germline gives CDR1 SGHKS, CDR2 YYEKEE (reference sequence). V lost 0 bases, J lost 0 bases, and 7 bases lay in between. The CDR3 covers 15 residues. As DNA, the CDR3 is TGTGCCAGCAGCTTGGCTGGGGATAGCAATCAGCCCCAGCATTTT. It specifies CASSLAGDSNQPQHF.

J is TRBJ2-5 and V is TRBV9; D gene ambiguous. This CDR3 comprises 15 residues. Germline loops: CDR1 SGDLS, CDR2 YYNGEE. With 3 bases removed from V and 5 bases from J, the gap between germline ends came to 17 bases. The CDR3 region has the DNA TGTGCCAGCAGCGCCTCACCACACGACCGGGAGACCCAGTACTTC. It specifies CASSASPHDRETQYF. Based on the CDR3 plus reference TRBV9 and TRBJ2-5, the full variable domain is DSGVTQTPKHLITATGQRVTLRCSPRSGDLSVYWYQQSLDQGLQFLIQYYNGEERAKGNILERFSAQQFPDLHSELNLSSLELGDSALYFCASSASPHDRETQYFGPGTRLLVL.

V and J are TRBV2 and TRBJ2-7; D possibly corresponds to TRBD2 (6 bases). V was trimmed by 7 bases and J by 6 bases, leaving 13 bases between them. The CDR3 extends over 12 amino acids. The V gene's germline CDR1 is SNHLY and CDR2 FYNNEI. CDR3 protein: CASTETGGEQYF. Written as DNA, the CDR3 is TGTGCCAGCACCGAGACCGGGGGCGAGCAGTACTTC.

The V call is TRBV7-2, the J call TRBJ2-3; tentatively, D is TRBD2 (5 bases). Germline lookup yields CDR1 SGHTA and CDR2 FQGNSA. V was pared by 2 bases and J by 2 bases, with 11 bases between. The CDR3 consists of 15 residues. In DNA, the CDR3 is TGTGCCAGCAGCTTAACAGACTACACCACAGATACGCAGTATTTT. Its protein is CASSLTDYTTDTQYF.

V gene TRBV30 combines with J gene TRBJ2-7, with D unclear. Trimming left V 0 bases short and J 1 base short, with 4 bases between. Germline values: CDR1 GTSNPN, CDR2 SVGIG (reference sequence). The CDR3 is made up of 12 amino acids. The CDR3 region is CAWSVESYEQYF. CDR3 in DNA: TGTGCCTGGAGTGTAGAGTCCTACGAGCAGTACTTC.

This chain uses TRBV5-1 with TRBJ2-5; 12 nucleotides agree with TRBD2. The junction had 2 bases not matched to a gene; V was cut back by 4 bases and J by 7 bases. The V gene's germline CDR1 is SGHRS and CDR2 YFSETQ. CDR3 size: 13 residues. CDR3 DNA: TGCGCCAGCAGCGAGGGACTAGCGGGGACCCAGTACTTC. It specifies CASSEGLAGTQYF.

This chain uses TRBV19 with TRBJ1-1, with D perhaps TRBD1 (5 bases). The germline V gene has CDR1 LNHDA and CDR2 SQIVND (reference sequence). V lost 1 base and J lost 1, with 7 bases in between. The CDR3 is 14 residues long. The CDR3 DNA reads TGTGCCAGTAGTATAGTGAGGGGGAACACTGAAGCTTTCTTT. This sequence encodes CASSIVRGNTEAFF.

The chain combines TRBV10-3 with TRBJ1-2, with TRBD1 matching over 9 bases. The CDR3 is 12 amino acids. After removal of 9 bases from V and 5 bases from J, the junction contained 4 bases not matched to a gene. The germline CDR1 and CDR2 sequences are ENHRY and SYGVKD. The CDR3: CAITGQGYGYTF. As DNA, the CDR3 is TGTGCCATTACCGGACAGGGGTATGGCTACACCTTC.

V usage is TRBV4-1 and J usage is TRBJ1-1; TRBD1 matches 7 bases. This CDR3 spans 17 amino acids. The J segment lost 5 bases and the V segment lost 4 bases, leaving 16 bases of the junction unmatched. Germline V gene data show CDR1 as MGHRA and CDR2 as YSYEKL. CDR3 DNA: TGCGCCAGCAGCCCGACCGAGGCAGGGGGTAGGCGTACTGAAGCTTTCTTT. Translation gives CASSPTEAGGRRTEAFF.

The gene calls are TRBV5-6 and TRBJ2-5, with D tentatively TRBD2 (5 bases). Trimming pared 2 bases from V and 1 base from J, leaving 6 bases between. CDR1 SGHDT and CDR2 YYEEEE come from the germline V gene. There are 13 residues in the CDR3. CDR3 DNA sequence: TGTGCCAGCAGCTTCGGGATCCAAGAGACCCAGTACTTC. Residues: CASSFGIQETQYF.

The chain carries TRBV6-5 and TRBJ2-3; D uncertain. The CDR3 sequence is 13 residues long. CDR1 MNHEY and CDR2 SVGAGI come from the germline V gene. V lost 0 bases and J lost 4, with 5 bases in between. The CDR3 region has the DNA TGTGCCAGCAGTTACTCCCTGGCAGATACGCAGTATTTT. Protein sequence: CASSYSLADTQYF.

The chain uses TRBV9 and TRBJ2-5; TRBD1 agrees at 8 bases. Trimming took 2 bases from V and 2 from J; bases not matched to a gene: 2. The CDR3 has 14 residues. CDR1 is SGDLS and CDR2 is YYNGEE in the germline V gene. DNA of the CDR3: TGTGCCAGCAGCGTGACAGGGGTGCAAGAGACCCAGTACTTC. Translated: CASSVTGVQETQYF. The entire variable domain, with the rest obtained from reference TRBV9 and TRBJ2-5, is as follows: DSGVTQTPKHLITATGQRVTLRCSPRSGDLSVYWYQQSLDQGLQFLIQYYNGEERAKGNILERFSAQQFPDLHSELNLSSLELGDSALYFCASSVTGVQETQYFGPGTRLLVL.

This chain joins TRBV2 and TRBJ2-4; D may be TRBD2 (5 bases). Trimming took off 5 bases at V and 0 bases at J, with 20 bases between the two ends. The CDR3 length is 18 residues. Germline assignment: CDR1 SNHLY and CDR2 FYNNEI. The chain's CDR3 is CASSPRMPGGLAKNIQYF. Written as DNA, the CDR3 is TGTGCCAGCAGTCCAAGAATGCCCGGAGGTCTAGCCAAAAACATTCAGTACTTC.

Comment on this clone: Other DNA sequences in this sample translate to the same CDR3. The chain employs TRBV14 and TRBJ2-7; 9 bases align to TRBD1. J was trimmed by 2 bases and V by 4 bases; bases with no gene match: 3. CDR1 is SGHDN, CDR2 FVKESK, per germline. CDR3 length equals 14 residues. CDR3: CASSPDRGPYEQYF. CDR3 coding DNA: TGTGCCAGCAGCCCGGACAGGGGTCCCTACGAGCAGTACTTC.

The chain carries TRBV29-1 and TRBJ2-1, with D uncertain. V was pared by 3 bases and J by 8 bases, with 11 bases between. The CDR3 totals 12 residues. Looked up from germline, CDR1 is SQVTM and CDR2 is ANQGSEA. The CDR3 bases are TGCAGCGTTGATACTGCGTACCATGAGCAGTTCTTC. Protein: CSVDTAYHEQFF.

V and J are TRBV28 and TRBJ1-5, with TRBD1 matching over 7 bases. The trim removed 4 bases at V and 6 bases at J, leaving 6 bases unmatched. Germline V gene lookup returns CDR1 MDHEN and CDR2 SYDVKM. The CDR3 is 14 amino acids. CDR3 nucleotides: TGTGCCAGCAGTTCCGGAGACAGGGCTCAGCCCCAGCATTTT. It yields the protein CASSSGDRAQPQHF.